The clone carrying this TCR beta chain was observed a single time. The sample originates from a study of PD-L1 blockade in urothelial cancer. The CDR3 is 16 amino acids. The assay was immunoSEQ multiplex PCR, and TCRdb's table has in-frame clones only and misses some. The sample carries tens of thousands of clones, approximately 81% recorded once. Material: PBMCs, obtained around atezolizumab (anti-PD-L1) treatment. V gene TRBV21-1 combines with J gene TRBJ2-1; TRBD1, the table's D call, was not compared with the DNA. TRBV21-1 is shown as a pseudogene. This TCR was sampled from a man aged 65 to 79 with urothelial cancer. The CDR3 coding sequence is TGTGCCAGCAGCAACAACGGGACAGGGGCGGACAATGAGCAGTTCTTC. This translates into CASSNNGTGADNEQFF.